This record covers a single T cell receptor (beta chain). The antigen is not known. Additional DNA sequences in this sample encode the identical CDR3. Sequencing used immunoSEQ multiplex PCR; TCRdb keeps in-frame clones, though not all of them. The sample lists some 2 million clones, about 95% occurring once. The source of the sample is a study of shared clonotypes between healthy human individuals. Study-wide background: Each donor had three CD4 naive, three CD4 memory, two CD8 naive and one CD8 memory plate.

Findings and limits, study-wide: It was anticipated that sequencing depth would influence how many clonotypes donors shared. Across a handful of donors, naive CD4 shared around 5%, naive CD8 around 3.5%, memory CD4 roughly 2.1%, memory CD8 0.35% to 0.5%.

CDR1 is SGHDT and CDR2 is YYEEEE in the germline V gene. This CDR3 has 13 residues. Between the trimmed V and J ends, which lost 2 bases and 2 bases, there was a span of 8 bases. Naive CD8 cells comprised CD45RO-negative, CCR7-positively selected cells, excluding terminally differentiated effector memory CD45RA+ cells. Caucasian adults living in Nashville, Tennessee, provided all samples. Sequenced sample: naive CD8+ T cells sorted from blood. The chain uses TRBV5-6 and TRBJ2-7; D is unclear. The clonotype was recovered from a man between 18 and 29 years old in good health. CDR3 bases: TGTGCCAGCAGCTTTTCCGGGCCCTACGAGCAGTACTTC. The encoded protein is CASSFSGPYEQYF.